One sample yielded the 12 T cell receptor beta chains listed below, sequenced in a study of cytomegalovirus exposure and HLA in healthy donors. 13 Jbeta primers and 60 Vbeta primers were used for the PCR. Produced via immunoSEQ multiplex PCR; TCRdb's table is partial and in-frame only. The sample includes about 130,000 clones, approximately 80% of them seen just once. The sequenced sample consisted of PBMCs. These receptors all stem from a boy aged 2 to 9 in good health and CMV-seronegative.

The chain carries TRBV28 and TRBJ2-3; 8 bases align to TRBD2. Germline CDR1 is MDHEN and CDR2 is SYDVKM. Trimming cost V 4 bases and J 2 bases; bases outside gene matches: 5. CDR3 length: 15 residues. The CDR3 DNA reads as TGTGCCAGCAGTTCAGCGGGAGATCTCACAGATACGCAGTATTTT. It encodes CASSSAGDLTDTQYF.

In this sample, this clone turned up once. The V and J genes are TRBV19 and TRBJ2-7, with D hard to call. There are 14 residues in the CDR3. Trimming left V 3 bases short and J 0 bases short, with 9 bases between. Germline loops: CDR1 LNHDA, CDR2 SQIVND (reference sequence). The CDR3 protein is CASSMFWSSYEQYF. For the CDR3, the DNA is TGTGCCAGTAGTATGTTTTGGAGCTCCTACGAGCAGTACTTC.

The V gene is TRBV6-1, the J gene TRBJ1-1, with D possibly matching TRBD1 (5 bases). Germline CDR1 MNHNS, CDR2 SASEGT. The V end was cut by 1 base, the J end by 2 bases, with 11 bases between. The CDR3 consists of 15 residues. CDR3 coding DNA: TGTGCCAGCAGTGAAGGACAGAAGTTAAACACTGAAGCTTTCTTT. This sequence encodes CASSEGQKLNTEAFF.

This CDR3 reads CASSLKREREQYV. DNA for the CDR3: TGTGCCAGCAGTCTTAAGCGGGAGCGCGAGCAGTACGTC. The V call is TRBV2, the J call TRBJ2-7; 8 bases map to TRBD2. J gave up 6 bases and V 5 bases, and 6 bases lay outside the gene matches. This CDR3 region has 13 residues. CDR1 is SNHLY and CDR2 is FYNNEI in the germline V gene.

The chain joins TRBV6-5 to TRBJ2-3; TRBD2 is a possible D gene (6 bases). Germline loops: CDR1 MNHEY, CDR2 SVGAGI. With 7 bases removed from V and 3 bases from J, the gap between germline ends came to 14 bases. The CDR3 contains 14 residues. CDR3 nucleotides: TGTGCCAGCAACCCAACGGGAGAGACAGATACGCAGTATTTT. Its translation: CASNPTGETDTQYF.

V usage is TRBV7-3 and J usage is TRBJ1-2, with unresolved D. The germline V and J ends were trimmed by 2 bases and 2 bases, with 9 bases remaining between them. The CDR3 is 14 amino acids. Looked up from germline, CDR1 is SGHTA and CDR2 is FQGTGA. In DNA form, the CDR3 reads TGTGCCAGCAGCTTATCCCCAGCGAACTATGGCTACACCTTC. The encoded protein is CASSLSPANYGYTF.

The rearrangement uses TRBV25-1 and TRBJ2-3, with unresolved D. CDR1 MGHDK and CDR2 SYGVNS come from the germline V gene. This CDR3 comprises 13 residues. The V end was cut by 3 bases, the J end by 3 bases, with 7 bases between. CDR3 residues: CASSDDGTDTQYF. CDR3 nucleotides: TGTGCCAGCAGTGACGACGGGACAGATACGCAGTATTTT.

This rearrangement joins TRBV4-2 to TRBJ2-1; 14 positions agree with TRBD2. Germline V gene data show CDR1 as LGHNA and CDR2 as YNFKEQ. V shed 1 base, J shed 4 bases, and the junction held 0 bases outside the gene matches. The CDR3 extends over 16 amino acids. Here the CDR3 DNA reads TGTGCCAGCAGCCAAGGACTAGCGGGAGGGTACAATGAGCAGTTCTTC. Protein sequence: CASSQGLAGGYNEQFF.

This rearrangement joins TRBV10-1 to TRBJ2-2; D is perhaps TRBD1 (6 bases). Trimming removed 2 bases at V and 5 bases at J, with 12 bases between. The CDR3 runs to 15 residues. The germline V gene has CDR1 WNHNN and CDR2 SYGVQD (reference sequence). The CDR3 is CASSESRGATGELFF. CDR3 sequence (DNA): TGCGCCAGCAGTGAGAGCAGGGGCGCAACCGGGGAGCTGTTTTTT.

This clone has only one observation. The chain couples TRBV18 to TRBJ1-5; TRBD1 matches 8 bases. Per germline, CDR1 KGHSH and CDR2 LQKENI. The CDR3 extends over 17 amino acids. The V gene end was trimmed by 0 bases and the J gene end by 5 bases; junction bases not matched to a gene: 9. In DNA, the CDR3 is TGTGCCAGCTCACCACCAATCTCCAGGGGGCTTCATCAGCCCCAGCATTTT. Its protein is CASSPPISRGLHQPQHF.

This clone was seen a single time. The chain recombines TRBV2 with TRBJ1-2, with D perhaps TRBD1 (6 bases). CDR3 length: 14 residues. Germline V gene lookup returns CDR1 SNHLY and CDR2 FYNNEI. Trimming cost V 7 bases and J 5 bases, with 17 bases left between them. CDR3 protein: CASTNEDSPYGYTF. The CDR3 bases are TGTGCCAGCACCAACGAGGACAGTCCGTATGGCTACACCTTC.

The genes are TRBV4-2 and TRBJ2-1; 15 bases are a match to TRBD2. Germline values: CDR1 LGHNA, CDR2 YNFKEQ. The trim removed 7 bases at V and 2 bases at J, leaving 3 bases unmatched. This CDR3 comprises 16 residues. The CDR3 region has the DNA TGTGCCAGCACCCGGACTAGCGGGAGGGCCTACAATGAGCAGTTCTTC. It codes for CASTRTSGRAYNEQFF.